This entry lists 30 T cell receptor beta chains sequenced from one sample in a study of OX40 agonist ivuxolimab in advanced cancers. Generated by immunoSEQ multiplex PCR, the TCRdb table keeps only in-frame clones and is missing some. Here the sample spans 65,000 to 95,000 clones, around 90% being singletons. The source material was CD4+ or CD8+ T cells sorted from blood, sampled in a trial of the OX40 agonist ivuxolimab. Receptor source: an adult with an advanced solid tumor such as melanoma, head and neck, liver or kidney cancer.

As concerns this clone: The sample carries other DNA sequences with the same CDR3. V is TRBV27 and J is TRBJ2-7, with 9 positions matching TRBD1. The CDR3 runs 14 residues. Germline V gene sequence: CDR1 MNHEY, CDR2 SMNVEV (reference sequence). V dropped 3 bases and J dropped 3; count of bases not matched to a gene: 3. CDR3 protein: CASSFGTGIYEQYF. CDR3 DNA: TGTGCCAGCAGTTTTGGGACAGGGATCTACGAGCAGTACTTC.

The chain uses TRBV6-5 and TRBJ2-5; 7 bases align to TRBD2. The CDR3 contains 15 residues. V shed 2 bases, J shed 0 bases, and the junction held 3 bases outside the gene matches. Germline V gene sequence: CDR1 MNHEY, CDR2 SVGAGI. The CDR3 region is CASSYGLADQETQYF. The CDR3, as DNA: TGTGCCAGCAGTTACGGGCTAGCGGACCAAGAGACCCAGTACTTC.

The chain joins TRBV5-4 to TRBJ1-1; 10 bases agree with TRBD1. V lost 5 bases, J lost 8 bases, and 9 bases stayed unmatched. This CDR3 spans 14 amino acids. Looked up from germline, CDR1 is SGHNT and CDR2 is YYREEE (reference sequence). The CDR3 reads CASRRDRGLAEAFF. CDR3 bases: TGTGCCAGCAGACGTGACAGGGGGCTGGCAGAAGCTTTCTTT.

The chain employs TRBV27 and TRBJ1-2, with D possibly TRBD1 on 6 matching bases. The CDR3 runs 16 residues. Germline values: CDR1 MNHEY, CDR2 SMNVEV (reference sequence). Trimming pared 1 base from V and 7 bases from J, leaving 19 bases between. As DNA, the CDR3 is TGTGCCAGCAGTTTATGGCCCGGTGGGGGGCCTCGTGGCTACACCTTC. Protein product: CASSLWPGGGPRGYTF.

The chain employs TRBV16 and TRBJ2-1, with TRBD2 matching over 13 bases. With 0 bases clipped from V and 8 bases from J, the junction kept 4 bases outside the gene matches. The CDR3 sequence is 16 residues long. The germline CDR1 and CDR2 sequences are KGHSY and FQNENV. The CDR3 region is CASSQSGLAGLYEQFF. Here the CDR3 DNA reads TGTGCCAGCAGCCAATCGGGACTAGCGGGGTTATATGAGCAGTTCTTC.

This clone was observed once. The chain couples TRBV13 to TRBJ2-5, with 10 bases identical to TRBD2. This CDR3 comprises 18 residues. J was trimmed by 5 bases and V by 4 bases; bases with no gene match: 16. CDR1 is PRHDT, CDR2 FYEKMQ, per germline (reference sequence). The CDR3 sequence: CASSSLSAGGSPLETQYF. In DNA, the CDR3 is TGTGCCAGCAGCTCCCTCTCAGCGGGGGGGTCTCCATTGGAGACCCAGTACTTC.

The chain has TRBV27 and TRBJ2-7; D may be TRBD1 (5 bases). CDR1 and CDR2 from the germline V gene are MNHEY and SMNVEV (reference sequence). The CDR3 length is 15 residues. V lost 1 base to trimming and J lost 4 bases, with 14 bases between them. The CDR3 DNA is TGTGCCAGCAGTTTATTGGTCCAGGGTGCTTACGAGCAGTACTTC. Its translation is CASSLLVQGAYEQYF.

The J gene is TRBJ1-4, the V gene TRBV30, with 10 bases identical to TRBD1. Germline V gene lookup returns CDR1 GTSNPN and CDR2 SVGIG (reference sequence). CDR3 size: 14 residues. The V gene end was trimmed by 5 bases and the J gene end by 10 bases; junction bases not matched to a gene: 10. The CDR3 here is CAWPPGTGETKLFF. The DNA of the CDR3 is TGTGCCTGGCCCCCCGGGACAGGGGAGACAAAACTGTTTTTT.

The chain uses TRBV6-5 and TRBJ2-7, with 8 bases fitting TRBD2. The junction had 12 bases not matched to a gene; V was cut back by 5 bases and J by 6 bases. CDR1 MNHEY and CDR2 SVGAGI come from the germline V gene. The CDR3 consists of 15 residues. The DNA for the CDR3 is TGTGCCAGCAGTGCCGGGACTAGAGTTCTCAGCGAGCAGTACTTC. Its protein is CASSAGTRVLSEQYF.

The chain joins TRBV5-4 to TRBJ2-7, with TRBD2 matching over 15 bases. CDR3 length: 17 residues. Germline values: CDR1 SGHNT, CDR2 YYREEE (reference sequence). Trimming at V came to 4 bases and at J to 4 bases, leaving 9 bases not matched to a gene. The CDR3 nucleotides are TGTGCCAGCAGCCAGGGACTAGCGGGGGGCGCGGGGTACGAGCAGTACTTC. Amino acid sequence: CASSQGLAGGAGYEQYF.

The chain joins TRBV6-5 to TRBJ2-7; TRBD2 is a possible D gene (6 bases). V was pared by 6 bases and J by 3 bases, with 15 bases between. The CDR3 totals 14 residues. Per germline, CDR1 MNHEY and CDR2 SVGAGI. The CDR3 region is CASRPPEGGYEQYF. In nucleotides, the CDR3 is TGTGCCAGCAGACCCCCGGAGGGAGGCTACGAGCAGTACTTC.

Remarks on this clone: The sample carries other DNA sequences with the same CDR3. The rearrangement links TRBV30 to TRBJ2-7, with 11 bases lining up with TRBD1. CDR3 length: 15 amino acids. CDR1 is GTSNPN and CDR2 is SVGIG in the germline V gene (reference sequence). V lost 3 bases to trimming and J lost 2 bases; unmatched junction nucleotides: 6. CDR3 DNA sequence: TGTGCCTGGAGCCCTGGGACAGGGGGGCCCTACGAGCAGTACTTC. Protein product: CAWSPGTGGPYEQYF.

This clone has a single count. This chain uses TRBV9 with TRBJ2-3; a possible D gene is TRBD2 (7 bases). Germline assignment: CDR1 SGDLS and CDR2 YYNGEE. Trimming cost V 2 bases and J 4 bases, with 20 bases left between them. There are 17 residues in the CDR3. In DNA, the CDR3 is TGTGCCAGCAGCGTCCCCGAGCTGGCGGGGGCCTCAGATACGCAGTATTTT. Translation: CASSVPELAGASDTQYF.

DNA for the CDR3: TGTGCCAGCAGCTTAGCTACTGAAGCTTTCTTT. It translates to CASSLATEAFF. V gene TRBV11-2 combines with J gene TRBJ1-1; D call uncertain. The CDR3 runs to 11 residues. V lost 1 base and J lost 5, with 2 bases in between. Germline assignment: CDR1 SGHAT and CDR2 FQNNGV.

The chain links TRBV29-1 to TRBJ2-1, with TRBD2 as a possible D gene (5 bases). The CDR3 is made up of 12 amino acids. Trimming cost V 3 bases and J 7 bases, with 10 bases left between them. Germline V gives CDR1 SQVTM, CDR2 ANQGSEA. The CDR3 DNA follows: TGCAGCGTTGACGTCGGGGAGAATGAGCAGTTCTTC. It encodes CSVDVGENEQFF.

This chain links TRBV4-3 with TRBJ2-2; TRBD2 matches 10 bases. CDR3 length: 18 amino acids. In germline, CDR1 is LGHNA, CDR2 YSLEER. Losses at the gene ends were 0 bases for V and 0 bases for J; bases not matched to a gene: 4. The chain's CDR3 is CASSQDHLAGANTGELFF. The CDR3 nucleotides are TGCGCCAGCAGCCAAGATCATCTAGCGGGAGCGAACACCGGGGAGCTGTTTTTT.

This chain joins TRBV28 and TRBJ2-5; either TRBD1 or TRBD2 may fit D (5 bases each). Germline V gene data show CDR1 as MDHEN and CDR2 as SYDVKM. The V gene lost 5 bases and the J gene lost 5 bases, with 9 bases spanning the gap. This CDR3 spans 12 amino acids. Here the CDR3 DNA reads TGTGCCAGCAGTATTTGGGGGGAGACCCAGTACTTC. Its translation is CASSIWGETQYF.

This clone has more than one count but fewer than ten. This sequence joins TRBV15 and TRBJ1-2, with a tentative D call TRBD1 (5 bases). The CDR3 sequence is 12 residues long. V lost 5 bases and J 7 bases, leaving 11 bases between the germline ends. In germline, CDR1 is LNHNV, CDR2 YYDKDF (reference sequence). The CDR3: CATSGPGFGYTF. DNA of the CDR3: TGTGCCACCAGCGGCCCAGGGTTTGGCTACACCTTC. The complete variable domain, with remaining parts taken from reference TRBV15 and TRBJ1-2, reads DAMVIQNPRYQVTQFGKPVTLSCSQTLNHNVMYWYQQKSSQAPKLLFHYYDKDFNNEADTPDNFQSRRPNTSFCFLDIRSPGLGDTAMYLCATSGPGFGYTFGSGTRLTVV.

The chain employs TRBV6-1 and TRBJ2-7; D not certain. The CDR3 extends over 14 amino acids. Trimming left V 1 base short and J 3 bases short, with 10 bases between. Germline V CDR1 and CDR2: MNHNS, SASEGT. CDR3 coding DNA: TGTGCCAGCAGTGAAGAAAGGGTCGTCTACGAGCAGTACTTC. Its translation: CASSEERVVYEQYF.

V is TRBV6-5 and J is TRBJ1-2; D is uncertain. The length of the CDR3 is 15 residues. V lost 0 bases and J lost 4, with 12 bases in between. Germline V gene data show CDR1 as MNHEY and CDR2 as SVGAGI. The CDR3 here is CASSYSEGLSYGYTF. CDR3 in DNA: TGTGCCAGCAGTTACTCGGAAGGGCTAAGCTATGGCTACACCTTC.

This rearrangement joins TRBV25-1 to TRBJ1-4; TRBD1 matches at 7 bases. V dropped 4 bases and J dropped 2; count of bases not matched to a gene: 10. Germline lookup yields CDR1 MGHDK and CDR2 SYGVNS. This CDR3 is built from 17 residues. CDR3 region: CASSARHRGRTNEKLFF. The CDR3 DNA sequence: TGTGCCAGCAGTGCTCGCCACAGGGGTAGGACTAATGAAAAACTGTTTTTT.

The genes are TRBV6-6 and TRBJ2-7; TRBD2 is a possible D gene (6 bases). V dropped 6 bases and J dropped 3 bases, with 15 bases sitting between them. The CDR3 consists of 14 residues. Germline CDR1 reads MNHNY; CDR2 reads SVGAGI (reference sequence). This CDR3 reads CASSNEEGNYEQYF. DNA for the CDR3: TGTGCCAGCAGCAACGAGGAGGGTAACTACGAGCAGTACTTC.

Here the CDR3 DNA reads TGTGCCAGCAGCGGGCGGACAGACCTCCTTGGGGAAAAACTGTTTTTT. Translation: CASSGRTDLLGEKLFF. The chain uses TRBV7-9 and TRBJ1-4; D is perhaps TRBD1 (6 bases). CDR3 length: 16 amino acids. Germline V gene lookup returns CDR1 SEHNR and CDR2 FQNEAQ (reference sequence). V shed 5 bases and J shed 8 bases, with 21 bases lying between them.

V gene TRBV6-5 combines with J gene TRBJ2-3; 12 bases fit TRBD2. The V gene's germline CDR1 is MNHEY and CDR2 SVGAGI. With V trimmed by 6 bases and J by 2 bases, 3 bases remained unmatched. The CDR3 is 15 residues long. CDR3 in DNA: TGTGCCAGCAGCAGACTAGCGGGGGACACAGATACGCAGTATTTT. The encoded protein is CASSRLAGDTDTQYF.

The chain recombines TRBV4-1 with TRBJ2-2; possibly TRBD2 for D (7 bases). This CDR3 spans 16 amino acids. Germline V gene data show CDR1 as MGHRA and CDR2 as YSYEKL. Between the trimmed V and J ends, which lost 1 base and 5 bases, there was a span of 14 bases. CDR3 residues: CASSQAAGAPTGELFF. DNA for the CDR3: TGCGCCAGCAGCCAAGCTGCGGGGGCGCCAACCGGGGAGCTGTTTTTT.

The V gene is TRBV9, the J gene TRBJ2-1; D is perhaps TRBD2 (5 bases). This CDR3 comprises 15 residues. Germline V gene lookup returns CDR1 SGDLS and CDR2 YYNGEE. Trimming removed 1 base from V and 0 bases from J, with 8 bases in between. CDR3 sequence: CASSVSGSSYNEQFF. For the CDR3, the DNA is TGTGCCAGCAGCGTAAGTGGGAGCTCCTACAATGAGCAGTTCTTC.

The chain uses TRBV13 and TRBJ1-3, with D possibly matching TRBD1 (6 bases). The V gene's germline CDR1 is PRHDT and CDR2 FYEKMQ (reference sequence). Deletions cut 5 bases from V and 0 bases from J, with 14 bases between. This CDR3 is built from 16 residues. CDR3 sequence: CASSPRGGSSGNTIYF. In DNA form, the CDR3 reads TGTGCCAGCAGCCCCCGAGGGGGAAGCTCTGGAAACACCATATATTTT.

The chain joins TRBV6-5 to TRBJ1-6; 10 bases agree with TRBD1. CDR3 length equals 15 residues. Germline V CDR1 and CDR2: MNHEY, SVGAGI. J was trimmed by 5 bases and V by 3 bases; bases with no gene match: 1. The CDR3 nucleotides are TGTGCCAGCAGTTATGGGACAGGGGATAATTCACCCCTCCACTTT. This sequence encodes CASSYGTGDNSPLHF.

V usage is TRBV28 and J usage is TRBJ1-6; 10 bases are a match to TRBD1. V gave up 5 bases and J gave up 9 bases; unmatched junction bases: 4. Germline V gives CDR1 MDHEN, CDR2 SYDVKM. The CDR3 runs 14 residues. This CDR3 is CASSPDRGPSPLHF. The CDR3 DNA reads TGTGCCAGCAGTCCCGACAGGGGGCCTTCACCCCTCCACTTT.

The chain is built from TRBV9 and TRBJ2-3; D ambiguous. CDR1 SGDLS and CDR2 YYNGEE come from the germline V gene. This CDR3 comprises 15 residues. Trimming left V 0 bases short and J 0 bases short, with 8 bases between. CDR3 loop: CASSVGGSSTDTQYF. The CDR3 nucleotides are TGTGCCAGCAGCGTAGGGGGATCTAGCACAGATACGCAGTATTTT.